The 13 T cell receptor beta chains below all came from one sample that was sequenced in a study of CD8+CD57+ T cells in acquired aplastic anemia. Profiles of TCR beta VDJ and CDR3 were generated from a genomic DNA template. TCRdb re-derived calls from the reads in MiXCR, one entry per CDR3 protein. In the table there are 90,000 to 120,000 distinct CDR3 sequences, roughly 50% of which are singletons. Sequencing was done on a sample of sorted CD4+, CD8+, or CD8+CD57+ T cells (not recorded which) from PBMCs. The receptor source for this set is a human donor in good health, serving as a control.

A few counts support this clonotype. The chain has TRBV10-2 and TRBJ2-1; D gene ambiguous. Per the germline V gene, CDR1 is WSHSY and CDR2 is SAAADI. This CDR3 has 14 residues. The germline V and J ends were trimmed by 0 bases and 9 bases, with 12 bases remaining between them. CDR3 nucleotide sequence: TGCGCCAGCAGTGAGTCGACGGGCGTGCTTGAGCAGTTCTTC. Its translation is CASSESTGVLEQFF.

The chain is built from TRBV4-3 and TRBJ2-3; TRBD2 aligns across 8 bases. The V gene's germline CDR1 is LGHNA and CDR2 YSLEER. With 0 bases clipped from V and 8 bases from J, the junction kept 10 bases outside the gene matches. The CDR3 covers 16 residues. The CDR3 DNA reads TGCGCCAGCAGCCAAGAGTCCGACGCGGGGGGCGGTACGCAGTATTTT. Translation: CASSQESDAGGGTQYF.

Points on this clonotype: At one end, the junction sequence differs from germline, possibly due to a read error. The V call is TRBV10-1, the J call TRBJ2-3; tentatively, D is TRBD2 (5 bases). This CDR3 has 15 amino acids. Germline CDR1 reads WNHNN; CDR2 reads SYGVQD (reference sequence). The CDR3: CAGSNRGPGTDTQYF. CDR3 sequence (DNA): TGCGCCGGCAGTAATCGGGGTCCAGGCACAGATACGCAGTATTTT.

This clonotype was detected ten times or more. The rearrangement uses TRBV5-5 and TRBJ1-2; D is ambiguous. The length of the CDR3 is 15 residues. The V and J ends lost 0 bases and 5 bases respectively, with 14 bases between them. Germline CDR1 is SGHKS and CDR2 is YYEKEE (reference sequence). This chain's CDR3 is CASSLASGIGYGYTF. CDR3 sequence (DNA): TGTGCCAGCAGCTTGGCTTCCGGGATCGGGTATGGCTACACCTTC.

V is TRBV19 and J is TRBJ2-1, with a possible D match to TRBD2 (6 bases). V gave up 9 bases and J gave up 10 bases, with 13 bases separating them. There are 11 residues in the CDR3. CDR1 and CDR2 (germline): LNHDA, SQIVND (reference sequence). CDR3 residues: CASSSGDEQFF. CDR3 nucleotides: TGTGCCAGCAGCTCGGGGGACGAGCAGTTCTTC.

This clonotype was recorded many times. CDR3 bases: TGTGCCAGCAGTTACAGCGGGAACTCCTACGAGCAGTACTTC. This codes for CASSYSGNSYEQYF. The rearrangement uses TRBV6-5 and TRBJ2-7; 7 nucleotides match TRBD2. Germline V lookup: CDR1 MNHEY, CDR2 SVGAGI. The CDR3 totals 14 residues. The V gene end was trimmed by 2 bases and the J gene end by 0 bases; junction bases not matched to a gene: 1.

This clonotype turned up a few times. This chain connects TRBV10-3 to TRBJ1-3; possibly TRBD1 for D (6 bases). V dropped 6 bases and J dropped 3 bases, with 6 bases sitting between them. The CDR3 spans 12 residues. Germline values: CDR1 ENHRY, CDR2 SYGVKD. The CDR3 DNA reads TGTGCCATCAGGGACAGTGGAAACACCATATATTTT. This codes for CAIRDSGNTIYF.

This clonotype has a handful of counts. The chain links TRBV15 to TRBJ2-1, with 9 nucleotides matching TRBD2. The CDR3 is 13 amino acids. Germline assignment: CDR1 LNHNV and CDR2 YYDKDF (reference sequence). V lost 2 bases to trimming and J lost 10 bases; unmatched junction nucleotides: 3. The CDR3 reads CATSRFLAGEQFF. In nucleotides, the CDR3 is TGTGCCACCAGCAGATTCCTAGCGGGGGAGCAGTTCTTC.

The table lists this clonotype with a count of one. The CDR3 region has the DNA TGTGCCAGTGGGAGCTCCTATAATTCACCCCTCCACTTT. This codes for CASGSSYNSPLHF. V is TRBV19 and J is TRBJ1-6; the D is unclear. This CDR3 has 13 amino acids. The V and J ends lost 8 bases and 0 bases respectively, with 5 bases between them. Germline CDR1 reads LNHDA; CDR2 reads SQIVND (reference sequence).

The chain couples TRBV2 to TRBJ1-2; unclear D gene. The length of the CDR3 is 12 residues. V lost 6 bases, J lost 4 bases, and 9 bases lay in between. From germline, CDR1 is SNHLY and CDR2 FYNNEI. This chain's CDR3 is CASRAILYGYTF. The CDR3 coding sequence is TGTGCCAGCAGGGCGATACTCTATGGCTACACCTTC.

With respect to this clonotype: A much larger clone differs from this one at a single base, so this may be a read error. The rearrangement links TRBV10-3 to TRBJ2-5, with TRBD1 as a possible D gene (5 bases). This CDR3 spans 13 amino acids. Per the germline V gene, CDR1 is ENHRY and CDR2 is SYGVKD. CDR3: CATPGRAQETQHF. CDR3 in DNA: TGTGCCACACCGGGCAGGGCACAAGAGACCCAGCACTTC.

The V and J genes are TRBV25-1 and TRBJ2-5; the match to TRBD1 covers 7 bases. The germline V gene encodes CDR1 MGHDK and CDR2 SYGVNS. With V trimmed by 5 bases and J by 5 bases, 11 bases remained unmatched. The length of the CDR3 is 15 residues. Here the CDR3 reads CASSPDRDTGETQYF. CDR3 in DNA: TGTGCCAGCAGTCCCGACAGGGACACCGGGGAGACCCAGTACTTC.

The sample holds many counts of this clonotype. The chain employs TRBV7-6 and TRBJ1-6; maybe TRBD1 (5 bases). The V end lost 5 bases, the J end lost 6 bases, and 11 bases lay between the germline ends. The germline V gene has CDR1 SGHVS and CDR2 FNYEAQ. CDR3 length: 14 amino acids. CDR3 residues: CASSPGGVNSPLHF. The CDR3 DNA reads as TGTGCCAGCAGCCCCGGGGGAGTTAATTCACCCCTCCACTTT. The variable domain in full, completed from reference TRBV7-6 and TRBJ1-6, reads GAGVSQSPRYKVTKRGQDVALRCDPISGHVSLYWYRQALGQGPEFLTYFNYEAQQDKSGLPNDRFSAERPEGSISTLTIQRTEQRDSAMYRCASSPGGVNSPLHFGNGTRLTVT.